One sample yielded the 29 T cell receptor beta chains listed below, sequenced in a study of blood T cell repertoires in COVID-19. Clones were read by immunoSEQ multiplex PCR, and TCRdb kept only the in-frame ones, dropping some. The profile covers over 90,000 clones, with around 92% appearing a single time and about 4% taken by the ten largest. The sequenced material came from peripheral blood. The receptors were sampled from a woman between 55 and 75 years old with acute or convalescent COVID-19.

V is TRBV19 and J is TRBJ2-2; 11 nucleotides match TRBD1. V shed 2 bases, J shed 2 bases, and the junction held 10 bases outside the gene matches. Germline CDR1 is LNHDA and CDR2 is SQIVND (reference sequence). The CDR3 covers 19 residues. CDR3 amino acids: CASSIWGRGQGGNTGELFF. CDR3 nucleotides: TGTGCCAGTAGTATATGGGGACGGGGACAGGGGGGAAACACCGGGGAGCTGTTTTTT.

V and J are TRBV18 and TRBJ1-4, with unresolved D. The CDR3 loop spans 14 amino acids. V was cut by 0 bases and J by 4 bases, with 6 bases left in between. Looked up from germline, CDR1 is KGHSH and CDR2 is LQKENI. Here the CDR3 DNA reads TGTGCCAGCTCACCACCTAACAATAATGAAAAACTGTTTTTT. Translated: CASSPPNNNEKLFF.

J is TRBJ1-1 and V is TRBV10-3; 9 nucleotides agree with TRBD1. The CDR3 spans 15 residues. CDR1 is ENHRY, CDR2 SYGVKD, per germline. J was trimmed by 7 bases and V by 0 bases; bases with no gene match: 6. CDR3 region: CAISESSGTGFEAFF. CDR3 sequence (DNA): TGTGCCATCAGTGAGTCATCTGGGACAGGGTTTGAAGCTTTCTTT.

The gene calls are TRBV6-5 and TRBJ1-1; tentative D call: TRBD1 (6 bases). Trimming cost V 7 bases and J 0 bases, with 12 bases left between them. This CDR3 contains 14 residues. Germline assignment: CDR1 MNHEY and CDR2 SVGAGI. The chain's CDR3 is CASTRQVMNTEAFF. Written as DNA, the CDR3 is TGTGCCAGCACCCGACAGGTCATGAACACTGAAGCTTTCTTT.

This clone came up once. This chain links TRBV3-1 (or the pseudogene TRBV3-2) with TRBJ1-2, with 8 bases fitting TRBD1. Looked up from germline, CDR1 is LGHDT and CDR2 is YNNKEL (reference sequence). This CDR3 has 15 amino acids. J gave up 6 bases and V 6 bases, and 12 bases lay outside the gene matches. DNA for the CDR3: TGTGCCAGCAGTCGAACCGTCGACAGGGGCAATGGCTACACCTTC. Translation gives CASSRTVDRGNGYTF.

The V call is TRBV3-1 (or the pseudogene TRBV3-2), the J call TRBJ2-1, with D unresolved. Germline V lookup: CDR1 LGHDT, CDR2 YNNKEL (reference sequence). Trimming pared 4 bases from V and 8 bases from J, leaving 6 bases between. This CDR3 has 11 amino acids. CDR3 sequence: CASSLRDEQFF. CDR3 nucleotides: TGTGCCAGCAGCCTCCGGGATGAGCAGTTCTTC.

This chain links TRBV5-4 with TRBJ1-2; D remains ambiguous. The germline gives CDR1 SGHNT, CDR2 YYREEE (reference sequence). The CDR3 is 14 amino acids. V lost 3 bases to trimming and J lost 8 bases, with 17 bases between them. CDR3 protein: CASSSDSAAGGYTF. CDR3 sequence (DNA): TGTGCCAGCAGCTCAGACTCCGCCGCGGGCGGCTACACCTTC.

This clone appeared a few times. This rearrangement joins TRBV4-1 to TRBJ1-3; D gene ambiguous. This CDR3 has 13 amino acids. Germline values: CDR1 MGHRA, CDR2 YSYEKL. Trimming left V 4 bases short and J 4 bases short, with 8 bases between. The CDR3 reads CASSLSEGNTIYF. DNA of the CDR3: TGCGCCAGCAGCCTCTCGGAGGGAAACACCATATATTTT.

J is TRBJ2-1 and V is TRBV5-1, with D tentatively TRBD2 (6 bases). The V end lost 6 bases, the J end lost 3 bases, and 10 bases lay between the germline ends. The CDR3 contains 13 residues. Germline V gene sequence: CDR1 SGHRS, CDR2 YFSETQ. The CDR3 loop reads CASKDSGYNEQFF. Here the CDR3 DNA reads TGCGCCAGCAAAGATAGCGGCTACAATGAGCAGTTCTTC.

A single count supports this clone. The V call is TRBV11-2, the J call TRBJ2-5; D gene uncertain. In germline, CDR1 is SGHAT, CDR2 FQNNGV. The CDR3 has 13 amino acids. Trimming removed 2 bases from V and 1 base from J, with 5 bases in between. DNA for the CDR3: TGTGCCAGCAGCTTAAGCACCCAAGAGACCCAGTACTTC. This encodes CASSLSTQETQYF.

This chain links TRBV15 with TRBJ2-6; possibly TRBD2 for D (6 bases). CDR1 and CDR2 from the germline V gene are LNHNV and YYDKDF (reference sequence). V lost 2 bases to trimming and J lost 0 bases, with 11 bases between them. The CDR3 consists of 17 residues. CDR3 in DNA: TGTGCCACCAGCAGACGGGGGACCCCCTCTGGGGCCAACGTCCTGACTTTC. This gives the protein CATSRRGTPSGANVLTF.

The gene calls are TRBV7-9 and TRBJ1-2; tentative D call: TRBD1 (6 bases). The germline V and J ends were trimmed by 4 bases and 0 bases, with 15 bases remaining between them. Germline CDR1 is SEHNR and CDR2 is FQNEAQ (reference sequence). This CDR3 has 16 amino acids. The CDR3 loop is CASSSRTAAANYGYTF. CDR3 bases: TGTGCCAGCAGCTCTCGGACAGCAGCAGCTAACTATGGCTACACCTTC.

This chain links TRBV5-1 with TRBJ2-7, with a possible D match to TRBD2 (5 bases). The CDR3 consists of 13 residues. Trimming took off 7 bases at V and 2 bases at J, with 13 bases between the two ends. CDR1 is SGHRS, CDR2 YFSETQ, per germline. The CDR3 DNA follows: TGCGCCAGCGCGATTTCCGGGACCTACGAGCAGTACTTC. Translated, it gives CASAISGTYEQYF.

This chain uses TRBV12-3 or TRBV12-4 with TRBJ2-5, with 11 nucleotides matching TRBD2. The CDR3 length is 13 residues. V gave up 6 bases and J gave up 7 bases; unmatched junction bases: 4. The chain's CDR3 is CASREGLAATQYF. The CDR3 DNA reads as TGTGCCAGCAGGGAGGGACTAGCGGCGACCCAGTACTTC.

The V call is TRBV5-1, the J call TRBJ1-5; maybe TRBD1 (6 bases). CDR1 SGHRS and CDR2 YFSETQ come from the germline V gene. This CDR3 has 14 residues. Trimming shortened V by 1 base and J by 4 bases, and 9 bases separated the two germline ends. This CDR3 reads CASSLRGGNQPQHF. The CDR3 DNA follows: TGCGCCAGCAGCTTGAGGGGGGGGAATCAGCCCCAGCATTTT.

This chain connects TRBV29-1 to TRBJ2-2, with D perhaps matching TRBD2 (6 bases). CDR1 and CDR2 from the germline V gene are SQVTM and ANQGSEA. V lost 5 bases, J lost 1 base, and 14 bases lay in between. This CDR3 spans 15 amino acids. The CDR3 here is CSVRSGTGNTGELFF. The CDR3 nucleotides read TGCAGCGTTCGTTCCGGGACTGGGAACACCGGGGAGCTGTTTTTT.

The V and J genes are TRBV18 and TRBJ1-1, with 8 bases fitting TRBD1. This CDR3 is 14 amino acids long. Germline trimming cut 3 bases from V and 3 bases from J; bases unmatched to any gene: 3. Germline CDR1 is KGHSH and CDR2 is LQKENI. Here the CDR3 reads CASSPQGADTEAFF. CDR3 bases: TGTGCCAGCTCACCGCAGGGGGCGGACACTGAAGCTTTCTTT. Full variable domain (remainder filled in from reference TRBV18 and TRBJ1-1): NAGVMQNPRHLVRRRGQEARLRCSPMKGHSHVYWYRQLPEEGLKFMVYLQKENIIDESGMPKERFSAEFPKEGPSILRIQQVVRGDSAAYFCASSPQGADTEAFFGQGTRLTVV.

The chain has TRBV19 and TRBJ2-1; D may be TRBD2 (5 bases). V was pared by 9 bases and J by 0 bases, with 12 bases between. The germline CDR1 and CDR2 sequences are LNHDA and SQIVND (reference sequence). This CDR3 contains 14 residues. CDR3 sequence: CASQRRSSYNEQFF. Here the CDR3 DNA reads TGTGCCAGCCAGCGGAGGAGCTCCTACAATGAGCAGTTCTTC.

The gene calls are TRBV29-1 and TRBJ2-3, with 7 bases lining up with TRBD1. Unmatched junction bases numbered 9, after V lost 2 bases and J lost 7 bases. Germline V lookup: CDR1 SQVTM, CDR2 ANQGSEA. The CDR3 is 14 residues long. The CDR3 reads CSVEQLGQSYTQYF. The CDR3 DNA follows: TGCAGCGTTGAACAGTTGGGACAGTCATATACGCAGTATTTT.

The chain employs TRBV7-3 and TRBJ2-1; 10 bases are shared with TRBD2. Germline V gene lookup returns CDR1 SGHTA and CDR2 FQGTGA. J gave up 4 bases and V 5 bases, and 5 bases lay outside the gene matches. This CDR3 contains 15 residues. The CDR3 bases are TGTGCCAGCAGCCCCTCTAGCGGGAGTTACAATGAGCAGTTCTTC. Its translation: CASSPSSGSYNEQFF. Combining the CDR3 with reference TRBV7-3 and TRBJ2-1 gives the whole variable domain GAGVSQTPSNKVTEKGKYVELRCDPISGHTALYWYRQSLGQGPEFLIYFQGTGAADDSGLPNDRFFAVRPEGSVSTLKIQRTERGDSAVYLCASSPSSGSYNEQFFGPGTRLTVL.

V usage is TRBV19 and J usage is TRBJ1-1; possible D gene TRBD1, 6 bases. The V end lost 6 bases, the J end lost 2 bases, and 16 bases lay between the germline ends. This CDR3 region has 15 residues. Germline CDR1 LNHDA, CDR2 SQIVND (reference sequence). In DNA, the CDR3 is TGTGCCAGTAGGCGGACAGAGACATCAAACACTGAAGCTTTCTTT. It translates to CASRRTETSNTEAFF.

V gene TRBV7-8 combines with J gene TRBJ2-2; TRBD2 aligns across 12 bases. V lost 1 base and J lost 6; bases outside the gene matches: 6. Germline lookup yields CDR1 SGHVS and CDR2 FQNEAQ. This CDR3 region has 17 residues. The CDR3 loop reads CASSLVTSGRLAGELFF. The CDR3 DNA is TGTGCCAGCAGCTTAGTAACTAGCGGGAGGTTGGCCGGGGAGCTGTTTTTT.

The rearrangement uses TRBV7-2 and TRBJ2-1, with no clear D. The CDR3 spans 14 residues. V was cut by 5 bases and J by 4 bases, with 12 bases left in between. The germline V gene has CDR1 SGHTA and CDR2 FQGNSA. The CDR3 loop reads CASSPQRAYNEQFF. The CDR3, as DNA: TGTGCCAGCAGCCCCCAGCGAGCGTACAATGAGCAGTTCTTC.

The chain couples TRBV27 to TRBJ1-5; D may be TRBD1 (6 bases). This CDR3 contains 15 residues. The V gene lost 6 bases and the J gene lost 9 bases, with 21 bases spanning the gap. From germline, CDR1 is MNHEY and CDR2 SMNVEV (reference sequence). In DNA form, the CDR3 reads TGTGCCAGCAGCCCACTACAGGGATTACGTTTGCCCCAGCATTTT. It specifies CASSPLQGLRLPQHF.

The chain couples TRBV6-1 to TRBJ1-6; TRBD1 might be the D (6 bases). There are 14 residues in the CDR3. The V end lost 2 bases, the J end lost 8 bases, and 10 bases lay between the germline ends. Per the germline V gene, CDR1 is MNHNS and CDR2 is SASEGT. CDR3 nucleotide sequence: TGTGCCAGCAGTGAACAGGGGCGAGATTCACCCCTCCACTTT. Translation: CASSEQGRDSPLHF.

The rearrangement uses TRBV10-2 and TRBJ2-7; 15 bases align to TRBD2. From germline, CDR1 is WSHSY and CDR2 SAAADI. V trimming: 2 bases; J trimming: 1 base; junction bases outside the gene matches: 6. The CDR3 is made up of 18 amino acids. Here the CDR3 DNA reads TGCGCCAGCAGTGAGCCAAGGACTAGCGGGAGGGCATCCTACGAGCAGTACTTC. It yields the protein CASSEPRTSGRASYEQYF.

V is TRBV15 and J is TRBJ2-1; TRBD1 agrees at 8 bases. Germline V gives CDR1 LNHNV, CDR2 YYDKDF (reference sequence). The CDR3 has 15 amino acids. V dropped 0 bases and J dropped 8; count of bases not matched to a gene: 6. CDR3 in DNA: TGTGCCACCAGCAGAGAGACAGGGGAGGCCTATGAGCAGTTCTTC. It translates to CATSRETGEAYEQFF.

The chain couples TRBV4-2 to TRBJ2-3; 12 positions agree with TRBD2. Per the germline V gene, CDR1 is LGHNA and CDR2 is YNFKEQ. CDR3 length: 18 amino acids. V shed 0 bases and J 6 bases; nucleotides not matched to a gene: 10. The CDR3 DNA reads TGTGCCAGCAGCCAAGATTTGGCTAGCGGGAGGGCCGGGGATACGCAGTATTTT. Translating gives CASSQDLASGRAGDTQYF.

This chain links TRBV15 with TRBJ1-2, with D unclear. Trimming removed 1 base from V and 4 bases from J, with 7 bases in between. The CDR3 extends over 13 amino acids. The germline gives CDR1 LNHNV, CDR2 YYDKDF (reference sequence). The CDR3 DNA is TGTGCCACCAGCAGAGGCGGTGGCTATGGCTACACCTTC. This translates into CATSRGGGYGYTF.